A single sample is the source of the 30 T cell receptor beta chains below, sequenced in a study of blood T cell repertoires in COVID-19. Measured with immunoSEQ multiplex PCR; TCRdb has only the in-frame clones, and not every one. The data show 200,000 to 250,000 clones, 75% to 90% seen once. Sequencing was carried out using PBMCs or T cells enriched from blood (not recorded which). The receptors come from a woman aged 30 to 39 who had been exposed to COVID-19.

The rearrangement uses TRBV6-5 and TRBJ2-7; possible D gene TRBD2, 6 bases. Germline CDR1 reads MNHEY; CDR2 reads SVGAGI. V was cut by 0 bases and J by 0 bases, with 9 bases left in between. This CDR3 contains 15 residues. The CDR3 protein is CASSYSAGSSYEQYF. The CDR3 bases are TGTGCCAGCAGTTACTCGGCGGGGAGCTCCTACGAGCAGTACTTC.

The V and J genes are TRBV4-1 and TRBJ1-1; no definite D call. V was trimmed by 3 bases and J by 1 base, leaving 9 bases between them. Per germline, CDR1 MGHRA and CDR2 YSYEKL. This CDR3 contains 14 residues. CDR3 protein: CASSQGSQNTEAFF. The CDR3 DNA reads TGCGCCAGCAGCCAGGGCAGCCAGAACACTGAAGCTTTCTTT.

CDR3: CASRTLGQGKNTEAFF. In DNA form, the CDR3 reads TGCGCCAGCAGAACACTGGGACAGGGGAAGAACACTGAAGCTTTCTTT. The chain joins TRBV4-1 to TRBJ1-1; 10 bases map to TRBD1. V shed 6 bases and J 1 base; nucleotides not matched to a gene: 8. CDR3 size: 16 residues. In germline, CDR1 is MGHRA, CDR2 YSYEKL.

The rearrangement joins TRBV7-9 to TRBJ2-7; TRBD1 agrees at 9 bases. V gave up 7 bases and J gave up 7 bases; unmatched junction bases: 11. The V gene's germline CDR1 is SEHNR and CDR2 FQNEAQ (reference sequence). The CDR3 length is 14 residues. The CDR3 region has the DNA TGTGCCAGCACCAAACAGGGGGCCCAAGGAGAGCAGTACTTC. It yields the protein CASTKQGAQGEQYF.

V is TRBV12-1 and J is TRBJ1-3; the table names TRBD1, a call not compared with the DNA. TRBV12-1 constitutes a pseudogene. The CDR3 runs 16 residues. CDR3 loop: CASSFPQGTPGNTIYF. The CDR3 DNA reads as TGTGCCAGCAGCTTCCCACAGGGAACCCCTGGAAACACCATATATTTT.

This clone was counted a few times. This rearrangement joins TRBV29-1 to TRBJ1-1; possible D gene TRBD1, 5 bases. V lost 8 bases and J lost 4, with 23 bases in between. The V gene's germline CDR1 is SQVTM and CDR2 ANQGSEA. The CDR3 is 15 amino acids. The CDR3 nucleotides are TGCAGCATCCCAACCCGAGATGGGAGGGGCACTGAAGCTTTCTTT. It specifies CSIPTRDGRGTEAFF.

The CDR3: CASSAGDRLEETQYF. The CDR3, as DNA: TGTGCCAGCAGTGCGGGGGATAGATTAGAAGAGACCCAGTACTTC. The V call is TRBV2, the J call TRBJ2-5; D is possibly TRBD2 (6 bases). This CDR3 contains 15 residues. With 4 bases removed from V and 3 bases from J, the gap between germline ends came to 15 bases. Per the germline V gene, CDR1 is SNHLY and CDR2 is FYNNEI.

The chain joins TRBV15 to TRBJ2-3; 7 bases line up with TRBD1. The CDR3 contains 13 residues. The trim removed 6 bases at V and 4 bases at J, leaving 4 bases unmatched. The germline gives CDR1 LNHNV, CDR2 YYDKDF (reference sequence). CDR3 DNA: TGTGCCACCAGGAGGACAGGAGCAGATACGCAGTATTTT. This encodes CATRRTGADTQYF.

Only a few counts were recorded for this clone. The chain employs TRBV27 and TRBJ1-1, with 8 bases lining up with TRBD1. This CDR3 is built from 19 residues. The ends lost 3 bases at V and 0 bases at J; junction bases unmatched: 15. CDR1 and CDR2 from the germline V gene are MNHEY and SMNVEV (reference sequence). The CDR3 region has the DNA TGTGCCAGCAGTTTGAGGATTGGGACAGGTAAACTTATGAACACTGAAGCTTTCTTT. This sequence encodes CASSLRIGTGKLMNTEAFF.

CDR3 region: CASSFEAGEQYF. CDR3 DNA: TGTGCCAGCAGTTTCGAAGCAGGCGAGCAGTACTTC. This chain connects TRBV12-3 or TRBV12-4 to TRBJ2-7; D not certain. V was trimmed by 3 bases and J by 6 bases, leaving 9 bases between them. The CDR3 runs 12 residues.

The gene calls are TRBV5-4 and TRBJ2-1; 8 nucleotides agree with TRBD2. The J segment lost 9 bases and the V segment lost 4 bases, leaving 12 bases of the junction unmatched. The germline gives CDR1 SGHNT, CDR2 YYREEE (reference sequence). This CDR3 has 15 amino acids. CDR3 nucleotides: TGTGCCAGCAGCCCAGACCCCGGGACTAGATTTGAGCAGTTCTTC. It yields the protein CASSPDPGTRFEQFF.

The sample holds a few counts of this clone. The V gene is TRBV11-3, the J gene TRBJ2-2; 10 bases match TRBD2. This CDR3 has 17 residues. Looked up from germline, CDR1 is SGHNT and CDR2 is YENEEA. V was clipped by 1 base and J by 5 bases; unmatched bases: 7. CDR3 sequence (DNA): TGTGCCAGCAGCTTAGTCCTAGCGGGAGTTGAAACCGGGGAGCTGTTTTTT. Encoded protein: CASSLVLAGVETGELFF.

The chain recombines TRBV11-3 with TRBJ2-1; 9 bases are shared with TRBD1. CDR1 is SGHNT and CDR2 is YENEEA in the germline V gene. The length of the CDR3 is 15 residues. The ends lost 5 bases at V and 5 bases at J; junction bases unmatched: 7. The CDR3 loop is CASSHRDRDHNEQFF. The DNA for the CDR3 is TGTGCCAGCAGCCATCGGGACAGGGATCACAATGAGCAGTTCTTC.

V usage is TRBV27 and J usage is TRBJ1-2; 8 bases map to TRBD1. This CDR3 region has 13 residues. The V gene end was trimmed by 6 bases and the J gene end by 8 bases; junction bases not matched to a gene: 8. From germline, CDR1 is MNHEY and CDR2 SMNVEV (reference sequence). CDR3 residues: CASRITGGGGYTF. The CDR3 DNA is TGTGCCAGCAGGATTACAGGGGGAGGAGGCTACACCTTC.

The genes are TRBV10-3 and TRBJ1-3, with D possibly matching TRBD1 (5 bases). Between the trimmed V and J ends, which lost 4 bases and 1 base, there was a span of 8 bases. Germline V gene sequence: CDR1 ENHRY, CDR2 SYGVKD. This CDR3 comprises 14 residues. This CDR3 is CAISGTTSGNTIYF. The CDR3 coding sequence is TGTGCCATCAGTGGGACAACTTCTGGAAACACCATATATTTT.

V is TRBV5-1 and J is TRBJ2-5; TRBD1 matches 9 bases. With 0 bases clipped from V and 5 bases from J, the junction kept 8 bases outside the gene matches. This CDR3 spans 16 amino acids. The germline V gene has CDR1 SGHRS and CDR2 YFSETQ. CDR3 coding DNA: TGCGCCAGCAGCTTGGTACCACAGGGGGCACTGGAGACCCAGTACTTC. Translating it yields CASSLVPQGALETQYF.

This chain joins TRBV5-1 and TRBJ2-5, with 9 bases that match TRBD2. The CDR3 length is 15 residues. CDR1 SGHRS and CDR2 YFSETQ come from the germline V gene. The J segment lost 4 bases and the V segment lost 4 bases, leaving 8 bases of the junction unmatched. The CDR3 region is CASSLSGRPVETQYF. The CDR3 coding sequence is TGCGCCAGCAGCCTAAGCGGGAGGCCTGTAGAGACCCAGTACTTC.

This clone was seen only a few times. The J gene is TRBJ2-6, the V gene TRBV4-2; D uncertain. The CDR3 runs to 15 residues. Trimming removed 3 bases from V and 0 bases from J, with 6 bases in between. Germline loops: CDR1 LGHNA, CDR2 YNFKEQ. DNA of the CDR3: TGTGCCAGCAGCCAGGAGCTCTCTGGGGCCAACGTCCTGACTTTC. This encodes CASSQELSGANVLTF.

This clone appeared once. The V call is TRBV28, the J call TRBJ1-4; 7 bases are a match to TRBD1. Germline V gives CDR1 MDHEN, CDR2 SYDVKM. J was trimmed by 8 bases and V by 7 bases; bases with no gene match: 7. CDR3 length: 13 amino acids. CDR3 sequence (DNA): TGTGCCAGCATTGACAGGGATGCCGAAAAACTGTTTTTT. Translation: CASIDRDAEKLFF. The complete variable domain, with remaining parts taken from reference TRBV28 and TRBJ1-4, reads DVKVTQSSRYLVKRTGEKVFLECVQDMDHENMFWYRQDPGLGLRLIYFSYDVKMKEKGDIPEGYSVSREKKERFSLILESASTNQTSMYLCASIDRDAEKLFFGSGTQLSVL.

The chain has TRBV4-2 and TRBJ2-3; the match to TRBD2 covers 12 bases. Trimming at V came to 4 bases and at J to 1 base, leaving 0 bases not matched to a gene. Germline V gene sequence: CDR1 LGHNA, CDR2 YNFKEQ. The CDR3 has 15 amino acids. CDR3 amino acids: CASSRLAGGTDTQYF. The CDR3 DNA sequence: TGTGCCAGCAGCCGACTAGCGGGAGGCACAGATACGCAGTATTTT.

The rearrangement links TRBV5-1 to TRBJ2-5; 8 bases map to TRBD2. Unmatched junction bases numbered 3, after V lost 0 bases and J lost 2 bases. Germline CDR1 SGHRS, CDR2 YFSETQ. The length of the CDR3 is 15 residues. The CDR3 protein is CASSLAAGVQETQYF. Here the CDR3 DNA reads TGCGCCAGCAGCTTGGCAGCGGGGGTTCAAGAGACCCAGTACTTC.

This chain links TRBV5-1 with TRBJ2-7; D is unclear. The V gene's germline CDR1 is SGHRS and CDR2 YFSETQ. This CDR3 region has 12 residues. The ends were cut back, 0 bases at V and 3 bases at J, with 4 bases in the middle. The CDR3: CASSLDFYEQYF. CDR3 DNA: TGCGCCAGCAGCTTGGACTTCTACGAGCAGTACTTC. Supplemented by reference TRBV5-1 and TRBJ2-7, the full variable domain reads KAGVTQTPRYLIKTRGQQVTLSCSPISGHRSVSWYQQTPGQGLQFLFEYFSETQRNKGNFPGRFSGRQFSNSRSEMNVSTLELGDSALYLCASSLDFYEQYFGPGTRLTVT.

This sequence joins TRBV7-9 and TRBJ1-2; D is possibly TRBD1 (6 bases). Germline-derived CDR1 and CDR2 are SEHNR and FQNEAQ (reference sequence). The CDR3 runs 15 residues. The V gene lost 4 bases and the J gene lost 7 bases, with 19 bases spanning the gap. The CDR3 sequence: CASSSVRRGRVGYTF. CDR3 DNA: TGTGCCAGCAGCTCAGTACGCAGGGGCCGAGTTGGCTACACCTTC.

V usage is TRBV6-2 or TRBV6-3 and J usage is TRBJ2-7; TRBD2 matches 10 bases. CDR3 length: 17 amino acids. Germline CDR1 is MNHEY and CDR2 is SVGEGT. V was clipped by 0 bases and J by 0 bases; unmatched bases: 5. CDR3 region: CASSYSTASGSSYEQYF. The CDR3 DNA sequence: TGTGCCAGCAGTTACTCGACGGCTAGCGGGAGCTCCTACGAGCAGTACTTC.

The chain recombines TRBV19 with TRBJ1-2, with 11 bases lining up with TRBD1. The CDR3 covers 13 residues. With V trimmed by 9 bases and J by 8 bases, 8 bases remained unmatched. The germline gives CDR1 LNHDA, CDR2 SQIVND (reference sequence). In nucleotides, the CDR3 is TGTGCCAGCTTCGGACAGGGGGCAGGGGGCTACACCTTC. Protein: CASFGQGAGGYTF.

The gene calls are TRBV19 and TRBJ1-2; possibly TRBD1 for D (6 bases). Trimming pared 6 bases from V and 1 base from J, leaving 12 bases between. Germline values: CDR1 LNHDA, CDR2 SQIVND (reference sequence). The CDR3 loop spans 14 amino acids. CDR3 sequence (DNA): TGTGCCAGTAGCAGGGGCGAAAGTAACTATGGCTACACCTTC. It translates to CASSRGESNYGYTF.

The chain employs TRBV5-4 and TRBJ2-7, with D possibly matching TRBD2 (5 bases). The CDR3 consists of 13 residues. Germline V CDR1 and CDR2: SGHNT, YYREEE (reference sequence). The ends were cut back, 2 bases at V and 3 bases at J, with 9 bases in the middle. The CDR3 bases are TGTGCCAGCAGCTTCGGTAGCGACTACGAGCAGTACTTC. This gives the protein CASSFGSDYEQYF. The full variable domain, in which reference TRBV5-4 and TRBJ2-7 provide the parts outside the CDR3, is ETGVTQSPTHLIKTRGQQVTLRCSSQSGHNTVSWYQQALGQGPQFIFQYYREEENGRGNFPPRFSGLQFPNYSSELNVNALELDDSALYLCASSFGSDYEQYFGPGTRLTVT.

In its sample, this clone was seen a few times. The rearrangement links TRBV6-4 to TRBJ2-2; 9 bases fit TRBD1. V was pared by 6 bases and J by 3 bases, with 5 bases of the junction left unmatched. This CDR3 is built from 15 residues. Germline lookup yields CDR1 MRHNA and CDR2 SNTAGT. CDR3 DNA: TGTGCCAGCAGCATAACAGGGGGCGACACCGGGGAGCTGTTTTTT. Translating it yields CASSITGGDTGELFF.

V usage is TRBV15 and J usage is TRBJ1-2, with a tentative D call TRBD1 (5 bases). This CDR3 region has 13 residues. V was cut by 1 base and J by 9 bases, with 12 bases left in between. From germline, CDR1 is LNHNV and CDR2 YYDKDF (reference sequence). The CDR3 here is CATSRGGGESYTF. The CDR3 nucleotides are TGTGCCACCAGCAGAGGCGGAGGGGAGAGCTACACCTTC. The full variable domain, in which reference TRBV15 and TRBJ1-2 provide the parts outside the CDR3, is DAMVIQNPRYQVTQFGKPVTLSCSQTLNHNVMYWYQQKSSQAPKLLFHYYDKDFNNEADTPDNFQSRRPNTSFCFLDIRSPGLGDTAMYLCATSRGGGESYTFGSGTRLTVV.

The gene calls are TRBV19 and TRBJ1-1, with a weak D call TRBD1 (6 bases). V was pared by 6 bases and J by 3 bases, with 14 bases between. Germline V gene data show CDR1 as LNHDA and CDR2 as SQIVND (reference sequence). This CDR3 has 14 residues. The CDR3 coding sequence is TGTGCCAGTAGCGATGGACAGAGATACACTGAAGCTTTCTTT. It translates to CASSDGQRYTEAFF.